Given below is one T cell receptor beta chain in context. Its antigen is undetermined. The data derive from a study of CD8+ T cells in alopecia areata. The overall study: A regimen of oral tofacitinib, 5 to 10 mg twice daily, was given to treated patients.

Germline V lookup: CDR1 SGHTA, CDR2 FQGNSA. The CDR3 is 14 amino acids. The germline V and J ends were trimmed by 4 bases and 1 base, with 10 bases remaining between them. Extraction of RNA preceded its reverse transcription into cDNA, which served as the sequencing template. The protocol was immunoSEQ multiplex PCR, while the TCRdb copy is restricted to in-frame clones and leaves out a portion. There are over 200,000 clones in the sample; around three fifths occur only once, and less than 0.6% lies in the top ten. Study-level results: Alopecia totalis/universalis scalp especially showed more expanded CD8+ clones than normal scalp.

V and J are TRBV7-2 and TRBJ1-1; D call uncertain. This TCR came from a human donor with alopecia areata. This specimen consisted of CD4+ T cells sorted from blood, obtained at week 0. The CDR3: CASSSRVGNTEAFF. Written as DNA, the CDR3 is TGTGCCAGCAGCTCAAGGGTTGGGAACACTGAAGCTTTCTTT.